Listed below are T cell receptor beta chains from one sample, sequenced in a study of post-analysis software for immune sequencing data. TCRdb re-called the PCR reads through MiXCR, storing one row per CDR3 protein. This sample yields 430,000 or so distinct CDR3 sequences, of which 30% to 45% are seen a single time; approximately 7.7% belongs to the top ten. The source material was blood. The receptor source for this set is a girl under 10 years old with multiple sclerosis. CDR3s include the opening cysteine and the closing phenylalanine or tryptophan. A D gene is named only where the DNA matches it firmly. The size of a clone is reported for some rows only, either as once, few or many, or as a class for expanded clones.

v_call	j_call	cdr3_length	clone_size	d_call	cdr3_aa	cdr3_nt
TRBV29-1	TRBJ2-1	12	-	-	CSSRFGQSEQFF	TGCAGCTCCCGTTTTGGACAAAGTGAGCAGTTCTTC
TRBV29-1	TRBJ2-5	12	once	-	CSVELGGYERYF	TGCAGCGTTGAACTGGGTGGGTACGAGCGGTACTTC
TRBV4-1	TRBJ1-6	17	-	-	CASSQEGRVTYNSPLHF	TGCGCCAGCAGCCAAGAAGGCCGGGTCACCTATAATTCACCCCTCCACTTT
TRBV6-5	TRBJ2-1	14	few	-	CASSSPSVGNEQFF	TGTGCCAGCAGTTCCCCCTCAGTTGGCAATGAGCAGTTCTTC
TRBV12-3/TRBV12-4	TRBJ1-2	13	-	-	CASSFAPSSGYTF	TGTGCCAGCAGTTTTGCCCCCTCCTCTGGCTACACCTTC
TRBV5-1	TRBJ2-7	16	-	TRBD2	CASSSIGTSGSYEQYF	TGCGCCAGCAGCTCTATCGGGACTAGCGGGTCATACGAGCAGTACTTC
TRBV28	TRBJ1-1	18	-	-	CASSSPRHQPPLNTEAFF	TGTGCCAGCAGTTCCCCCAGACATCAACCCCCCTTGAACACTGAAGCTTTCTTT
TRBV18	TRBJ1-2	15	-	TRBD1	CASSGLDRANYGYTF	TGTGCCAGCTCGGGCCTGGACAGGGCTAACTATGGCTACACCTTC
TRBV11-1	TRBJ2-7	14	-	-	CASSFGQGLAEQYF	TGTGCCAGCAGCTTCGGGCAGGGATTAGCCGAGCAGTACTTC
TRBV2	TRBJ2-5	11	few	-	CASSGWETQYF	TGTGCCAGCAGTGGTTGGGAGACCCAGTACTTC
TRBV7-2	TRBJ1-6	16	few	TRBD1	CASSLAGTGVGSPLHF	TGTGCCAGCAGCTTAGCCGGGACAGGGGTTGGTTCACCCCTCCACTTT
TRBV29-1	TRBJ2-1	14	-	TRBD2	CSTAGLAGINEQFF	TGCAGCACGGCCGGACTAGCGGGAATAAATGAGCAGTTCTTC
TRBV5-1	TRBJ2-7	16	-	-	CASSLFRAGGPYEQYF	TGCGCCAGCAGCTTGTTTCGAGCGGGCGGACCCTACGAGCAGTACTTC
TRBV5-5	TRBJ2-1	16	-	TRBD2	CASSPAGTSGYDEQFF	TGTGCCAGCAGCCCGGCGGGGACTAGCGGGTACGATGAGCAGTTCTTC
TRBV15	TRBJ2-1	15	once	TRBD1	CATSRDPGTVDEQFF	TGTGCCACCAGCAGAGATCCCGGGACAGTGGATGAGCAGTTCTTC
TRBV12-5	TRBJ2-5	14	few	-	CASGLVLGQETQYF	TGTGCTAGTGGTTTGGTCCTGGGCCAAGAGACCCAGTACTTC
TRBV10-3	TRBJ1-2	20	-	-	CAISDSRSGRTHRMYYGYTF	TGTGCCATCAGTGATTCCAGGTCCGGAAGGACTCACCGGATGTACTATGGCTACACCTTC
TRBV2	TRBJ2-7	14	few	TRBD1	CASSDDRGSYEQYF	TGTGCCAGCAGTGACGACAGGGGAAGCTACGAGCAGTACTTC
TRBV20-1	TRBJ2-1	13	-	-	CSATEANYNEQFF	TGCAGTGCCACGGAAGCAAACTACAATGAGCAGTTCTTC
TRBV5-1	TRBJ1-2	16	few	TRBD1	CASSLPRQGDDYGYTF	TGCGCCAGCAGCTTGCCGCGACAGGGAGACGACTATGGCTACACCTTC
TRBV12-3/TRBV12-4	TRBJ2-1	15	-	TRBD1	CASSLETGFYNEQFF	TGTGCCAGCAGTTTGGAGACAGGGTTCTACAATGAGCAGTTCTTC
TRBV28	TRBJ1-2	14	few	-	CASSSASFLSGYTF	TGTGCCAGCAGTTCTGCTTCCTTTTTATCTGGCTACACCTTC
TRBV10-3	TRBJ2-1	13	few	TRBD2	CAIRTSPYNEQFF	TGTGCCATCCGGACTAGCCCCTACAATGAGCAGTTCTTC
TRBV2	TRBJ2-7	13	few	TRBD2	CASSGLASYEQYF	TGTGCCAGCAGTGGACTAGCGTCCTACGAGCAGTACTTC
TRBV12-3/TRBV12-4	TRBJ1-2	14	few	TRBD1	CASSWDRGPYGYTF	TGTGCCAGCAGTTGGGACAGGGGACCCTATGGCTACACCTTC
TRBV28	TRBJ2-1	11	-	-	CASSIRSEQFF	TGTGCCAGCAGTATCCGGTCCGAGCAGTTCTTC
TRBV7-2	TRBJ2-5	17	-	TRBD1	CASRSGGSGGLIKTQYF	TGTGCCAGCAGATCAGGAGGGTCAGGGGGCTTAATAAAGACCCAGTACTTC
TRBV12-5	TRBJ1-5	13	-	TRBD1	CASTGEPGQPQHF	TGTGCTAGCACAGGGGAACCCGGTCAGCCCCAGCATTTT
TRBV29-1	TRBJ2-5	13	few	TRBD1	CSVQGLFGETQYF	TGCAGCGTACAGGGGTTATTCGGAGAGACCCAGTACTTC
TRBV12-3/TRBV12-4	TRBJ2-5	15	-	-	CASSLDRWGGQTQYF	TGTGCCAGCAGTTTAGACAGGTGGGGTGGGCAGACCCAGTACTTC
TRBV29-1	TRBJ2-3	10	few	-	CSVVVDTQYF	TGCAGCGTTGTCGTAGATACGCAGTATTTT
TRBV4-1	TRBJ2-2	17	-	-	CASSQDTAMRNTGELFF	TGCGCCAGCAGCCAAGACACTGCCATGCGGAACACCGGGGAGCTGTTTTTT
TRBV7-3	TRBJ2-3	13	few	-	CASSLSSTDTQYF	TGCGCCAGCAGCTTGTCCAGCACAGATACGCAGTATTTT
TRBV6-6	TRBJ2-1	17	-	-	CASSYREPAQLANEQFF	TGTGCCAGCAGTTACAGAGAGCCCGCGCAACTAGCTAATGAGCAGTTCTTC
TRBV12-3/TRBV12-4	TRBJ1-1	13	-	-	CASSPTGRTEAFF	TGTGCCAGCAGTCCTACAGGGAGGACTGAAGCTTTCTTT
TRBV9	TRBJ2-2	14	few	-	CASSPRLYTGELFF	TGTGCCAGCAGCCCTAGACTGTACACCGGGGAGCTGTTTTTT
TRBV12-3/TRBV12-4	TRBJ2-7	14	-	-	CASSFSGLGYEQYF	TGTGCCAGCAGTTTTTCGGGGCTGGGGTACGAGCAGTACTTC
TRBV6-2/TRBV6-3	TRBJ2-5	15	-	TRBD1	CASSHRDRDRETQYF	TGTGCCAGCAGTCACCGGGACAGGGATCGGGAGACCCAGTACTTC
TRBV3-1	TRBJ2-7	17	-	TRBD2	CASSQTLFAGGRHEQYF	TGTGCCAGCAGCCAAACCCTTTTCGCGGGGGGGCGACACGAGCAGTACTTC
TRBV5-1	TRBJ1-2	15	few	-	CASSLWTQDNYGYTF	TGCGCCAGCTCATTATGGACACAAGATAACTATGGCTACACCTTC
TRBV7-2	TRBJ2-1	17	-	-	CASSLAPEVNSYNEQFF	TGTGCCAGCAGCTTAGCGCCAGAAGTTAACTCCTACAATGAGCAGTTCTTC
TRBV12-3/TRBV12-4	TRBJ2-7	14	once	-	CASGPGHGTFEQYF	TGTGCCAGCGGACCGGGACACGGGACTTTCGAGCAGTACTTC
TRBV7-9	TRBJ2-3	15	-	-	CASSWGAGSPDTQYF	TGTGCCAGCAGCTGGGGGGCAGGGAGTCCAGATACGCAGTATTTT
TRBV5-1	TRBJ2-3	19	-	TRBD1	CASTPTTGTVRLPTDTQYF	TGCGCCAGCACCCCCACGACTGGGACAGTCCGCCTCCCCACAGATACGCAGTATTTT
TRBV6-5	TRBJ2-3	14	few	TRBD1	CASRTHRGQDTQYF	TGTGCCAGCAGGACGCACAGGGGGCAGGATACGCAGTATTTT
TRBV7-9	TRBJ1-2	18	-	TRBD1	CASSSLVPPGTGLYGYTF	TGTGCCAGCAGCTCCTTAGTACCGCCCGGGACAGGGTTATATGGCTACACCTTC
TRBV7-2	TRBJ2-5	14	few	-	CASSLVGFGETQYF	TGTGCCAGCAGCTTAGTAGGCTTTGGAGAGACCCAGTACTTC
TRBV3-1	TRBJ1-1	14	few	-	CASSPRGRLTEAFF	TGTGCCAGCAGCCCTCGAGGGAGGCTAACTGAAGCTTTCTTT
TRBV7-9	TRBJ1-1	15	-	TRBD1	CASSFTRQGGTEAFF	TGTGCCAGCAGCTTCACACGACAGGGAGGCACTGAAGCTTTCTTT
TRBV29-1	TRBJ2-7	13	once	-	CSVEGGGASEQYF	TGCAGCGTTGAGGGAGGAGGGGCGAGCGAGCAGTACTTC
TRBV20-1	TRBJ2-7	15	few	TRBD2	CSAAQLAAVSYEQYF	TGCAGTGCTGCCCAACTAGCGGCAGTCTCCTACGAGCAGTACTTC
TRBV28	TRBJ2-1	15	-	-	CASGTSFRGYNEQFF	TGTGCCAGCGGGACCTCTTTTCGGGGGTACAATGAGCAGTTCTTC
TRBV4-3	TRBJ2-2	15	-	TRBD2	CASSQATSAGGELFF	TGCGCCAGCAGCCAAGCGACTAGCGCGGGCGGGGAGCTGTTTTTT